A selection of T cell receptor beta chains follows, all from one sample in a study of CD8+ T cells in alopecia areata. Clones were sequenced by immunoSEQ multiplex PCR, and TCRdb holds only the in-frame ones, with some missing. The sample holds 200,000 to 250,000 clones, around 66% seen once. The specimen was CD4+ T cells sorted from blood, collected at week 4, from a patient treated with tofacitinib. The receptors were sampled from a human donor with alopecia areata. Both conserved end residues are part of each CDR3. The D gene is left open where the match is weak. The listing skips clone size in some rows; elsewhere it reads once, few, many or a size class.

j_gene	d_gene	v_gene	abundance	CDR3aa	CDR3nt
TRBJ1-2	TRBD1	TRBV7-9	-	CASSVGQANYGYTF	TGTGCCAGCAGCGTAGGACAGGCTAACTATGGCTACACCTTC
TRBJ2-5	-	TRBV7-2	-	CASSLNRGGTQYF	TGTGCCAGCAGCTTAAACAGGGGAGGAACCCAGTACTTC
TRBJ2-7	-	TRBV6-5	-	CASSYSSGMGYEQYF	TGTGCCAGCAGTTACTCGTCAGGGATGGGATACGAGCAGTACTTC
TRBJ2-5	-	TRBV7-9	-	CASRKPGPRQETQYF	TGTGCCAGCCGGAAACCGGGACCGAGACAAGAGACCCAGTACTTC
TRBJ1-2	-	TRBV27	once	CASRRQSGGDGYTF	TGTGCCAGCAGGCGACAGTCAGGTGGTGATGGCTACACCTTC
TRBJ1-1	-	TRBV30	-	CAWMPDPNTEAFF	TGTGCCTGGATGCCCGATCCGAACACTGAAGCTTTCTTT
TRBJ2-1	-	TRBV4-1	-	CASSQTGSYYNEQFF	TGCGCCAGCAGCCAGACCGGGTCCTACTACAATGAGCAGTTCTTC
TRBJ2-5	TRBD1	TRBV7-2	-	CASTSGGETQYF	TGTGCCAGCACCTCAGGGGGAGAGACCCAGTACTTC
TRBJ2-5	TRBD1	TRBV5-1	few	CASSNPQGAQETQYF	TGCGCCAGCAGCAATCCCCAGGGGGCTCAGGAGACCCAGTACTTC
TRBJ1-2	-	TRBV30	-	CACVRKGMGYGYTF	TGTGCCTGCGTCCGCAAAGGGATGGGCTATGGCTACACCTTC
TRBJ1-2	-	TRBV6-1	-	CASSTGLSNGYTF	TGTGCCAGCAGCACCGGGCTCTCAAATGGCTACACCTTC
TRBJ2-1	TRBD2	TRBV5-6	-	CASSLVRTSGGNEQFF	TGTGCCAGCAGCTTGGTGAGGACTAGCGGGGGGAATGAGCAGTTCTTC
TRBJ1-4	-	TRBV6-6	-	CASTDSPVEKLFF	TGTGCCAGCACGGACAGCCCTGTTGAAAAACTGTTTTTT
TRBJ2-6	-	TRBV27	-	CATGQTNVLTF	TGTGCCACAGGACAGACCAACGTCCTGACTTTC
TRBJ1-2	-	TRBV30	-	CAWSRGLNNYGYTF	TGTGCCTGGAGTAGGGGACTAAATAACTATGGCTACACCTTC
TRBJ1-5	-	TRBV5-6	-	CASSQGNQPQHF	TGTGCCAGCAGCCAGGGCAATCAGCCCCAGCATTTT